The present entry profiles one TCR beta chain with its context. The antigen this receptor binds is unknown. Base qualities are not provided; no much larger clone lies one nucleotide away. The CDR3 measures 17 amino acids from cysteine to phenylalanine. Of all the DNA, just the CDR3 is kept, 51 bases in frame from base 1. Based on the germline V gene, the CDR1 and CDR2 sequences are SGHDT and YYEEEE. V lost 0 bases and J lost 6 bases, and the count of bases not matched to a germline gene is 6. The data stem from a study of cytomegalovirus exposure and HLA in healthy donors (dated by TCRdb to between 2016 and 2019). In terms of the full investigation: An earlier analysis of under 600 of the donors reported about 290 Gb of sequence data and around 120 million unique TCR beta sequences from about 180 million T cells. Because of strong linkage in the cohort, four to six DR-DQ haplotypes were treated as single units for association and clustering. Class I and class II HLA loci were covered by the typing at four-digit resolution. The study profiled the T cell repertoires of hundreds of subjects by immunosequencing and related them to cytomegalovirus serostatus. All discovery cohort repertoires had been generated on a single sequencing platform. Besides the first cohort of approximately 710 subjects, a separate validation cohort made up of 95 to 150 different subjects was used. A later genetic analysis took genome-wide SNP genotypes for 398 of the 666 donors and used that subset as a discovery cohort. To predict cytomegalovirus infection status, the study brought together high-throughput TCR immunosequencing, statistical association of individual TCRs with disease status, and machine learning. Typing coverage varied by locus: about 620-630 donors for A, B, C, DRB1 and DQB1; 522 for DQA1; about 590 for DPA1; approximately 450 for DPB1. The later analysis used no new phenotypic data to find candidate immune exposures, relying instead on TCR beta sequences and their occurrence across donors. The study was designed to test whether signatures of past pathogen exposure could be identified by cataloging public T cell receptors. A later analysis re-examined previously published TCR beta repertoires from about 670 donors and added high-resolution HLA genotyping to investigate patterns of TCR occurrence. In an earlier analysis of 587 of the donors, high-throughput TCR beta sequencing was used to judge whether each TCR beta V gene segment behaved as functional or pseudogenic. Roughly 310 gigabases of sequencing data and approximately 85 million unique TCR sequences were included in an early release covering over 600 HLA-typed donors. Alongside the repertoire data, information on donor age, sex, ethnicity and CMV serostatus was compiled. Among some 410 genotyped donors of the cohort, an average of approximately 220,000 unique TCR beta nucleotide sequences was sequenced per donor, of which about 19% were non-productive. Of the roughly 400 genotyped donors, 81% fell in the genetic ancestry cluster associated with self-reported Caucasian donors. Study-level results and caveats: In both the original and validation cohorts, the classifier was reported to diagnose cytomegalovirus status with high specificity and sensitivity. Immune exposure information for the cohort was limited to CMV serostatus. A later genetic analysis associated a missense DCLRE1C variant with V-gene and J-gene trimming of TCR beta chains, and an independent cohort replicated the association. Seventeen rarely observed V segments, including chromosome 9 orphons, were excluded from the earlier analysis of several hundred of the donors because counts were too low. HLA typing was unavailable for some donors at each locus, so association tests used only the typed subset. According to a later analysis, TCR association rates differed among HLA loci, with DRB1 alleles showing the most associated TCRs and HLA-C alleles showing the fewest. Across donors, most TCR sequences were observed very rarely, whereas some public TCRs were present in many individuals. In a later analysis, 15,000 to 20,000 TCR beta sequences were associated with specific HLA alleles at a false discovery rate of 0.05. According to a later genetic analysis, donors in an Asian-associated ancestry cluster had fewer N-insertions in productive TCRs than the approximately 690-donor mean. A total of 164 TCR beta chains were listed by the study as associated with cytomegalovirus. Presence/absence analyses assumed roughly uniform sequencing depth across donors, an assumption that may not hold. A later analysis found that HLA-associated TCR beta chains were more clonally expanded and had lower generation probabilities than equally common non-associated chains. Linkage disequilibrium might explain the correlated functional status among segregating V segments, but an unknown experimental factor could not be excluded. A further reported finding was that TCR beta sequences accurately predicted the HLA-A and HLA-B alleles for most subjects in the first cohort. This cohort had only TCR beta chains sequenced, and the lack of alpha or paired-chain data limited which features could be detected. The 87-base-pair reads could not distinguish some IMGT-functional V segments, including TRBV6-2 and TRBV6-3, so those segments were excluded. In a later analysis, most CMV-associated TCR beta chains were found to appear HLA-restricted, with HLA associations seemingly driven largely by CMV exposure. In vitro tests confirmed that three of the cytomegalovirus-associated TCR beta chains recognize cytomegalovirus antigens. Broadly in line with IMGT annotations, most TCR beta V segments showed up in productive rearrangements about 87% or about 30% of the time in an earlier analysis of 587 of the donors. Several of the top co-occurrence clusters appeared to be linked to parvovirus B19, influenza, CMV and Epstein-Barr virus, according to a later analysis. The authors suggested that the approach could potentially be generalized to other disease states and immunological phenotypes. A cluster of highly shared sequence variants was judged likely to be a technical artifact of the sequencing pipeline. Strong co-occurrence of HLA alleles, especially DR and DQ, made assigning TCR associations to individual alleles difficult.

The cohort comprised some 730 healthy bone marrow donors. Cohort members were all nominally healthy when sampled, although unrecorded immune exposures were likely present. The donor was CMV seropositive and belonged to the group of about 290 seropositive cohort members. A peripheral blood sample was collected from each donor, and TCR beta sequencing was performed on peripheral blood mononuclear cells. Genomic DNA extraction from the blood cell samples was performed with the Qiagen DNeasy Blood Extraction Kit. The library was generated by the immunoSEQ multiplex PCR assay. For the multiplex PCR, a mixture combining 60 forward primers for TCR Vbeta segments and 13 reverse primers for TCR Jbeta segments was used. Amplification of the CDR3 region of rearranged TCR beta genes was performed with a multiplex PCR assay on genomic DNA. On the Illumina HiSeq System, the amplified TCR beta libraries were sequenced as 87-base-pair reads. The source study handled its data this way. A later analysis counted 65 million to 90 million unique TCR beta chains across the 690 or so repertoires, and roughly 9.9 million of these chains were shared by at least two donors. To remove PCR and sequencing errors, raw reads were error-corrected and collapsed into unique sequences using a nearest-neighbor algorithm that merged closely related sequences. V, D and J gene segments were assigned by aligning CDR3 sequences to IMGT reference sequences. For a sequence to be retained, a match of at least six nucleotides was required to both a V gene segment and a J gene segment. Rearrangements were called productive when the CDR3 lacked stop codons and stayed in frame with V and J; all others were non-productive. CDR3 was defined by IMGT convention, running from the second conserved V-encoded cysteine to the conserved J-encoded phenylalanine. The earlier analysis of 500 to 650 of the donors excluded any sequence lacking an unambiguous match to a single V gene segment. An earlier analysis of 450 to 650 of the donors called V segments functional above 56.7% productive rearrangements and segregating when the between-donor standard deviation exceeded 5%. To diagnose cytomegalovirus status from the catalog of TCR beta chain sequences, a statistical classification framework was built. A later analysis assigned V and J genes by comparing TCR nucleotide sequences with IMGT/GENE-DB human TR gene sequences. In a later analysis, CDR3 sequences and most-parsimonious VDJ recombination scenarios were assigned using the TCRdist pipeline. In a later analysis, every TCR beta chain was defined by the combination of its CDR3 amino acid sequence and its V-gene family, and reads without a unique V-gene family were dropped. A later analysis removed nearly 600 highly shared, low-generation-probability nucleotide sequences to deal with suspected cross-contamination and a sequencing artifact. A later analysis calculated a clonal expansion index for each public chain from normalized within-repertoire ranks of inferred template counts. In a later analysis, generation probabilities were computed using a VDJ recombination model fitted to out-of-frame rearrangements, and the results were checked against IGoR. A later analysis scored TCR-TCR, TCR-HLA and TCR-CMV co-occurrence with hypergeometric tests, applying a repertoire-size bias correction to TCR pairs. To estimate false discovery rates, a later analysis permuted the HLA or CMV assignments 20 times. In a later analysis, co-occurring TCRs were grouped with DBSCAN, and TCRdist sequence similarity was added when clustering was performed within HLA-allele-positive subsets. For co-occurrence clustering, repertoires with fewer than 30,000 or more than 120,000 public chains were excluded, along with about five repertoires with anomalous nucleotide sharing. The immuneACCESS repertoire file appears here via TCRdb, limited to in-frame rearrangements. These files lack a portion of the clones; in checked studies, under half of the deficit traces to unresolved V genes, and the cause of the others is not known. V, J and clone size are those of that table, while D and trimming were read from the DNA. Present in this sample are approximately 190,000 clones, about 86% of which were seen just once. The ten largest clones take up around 2% of the sample.

The chain uses TRBV5-6 and TRBJ2-1; a stretch of 13 junction bases matches TRBD2. The receptor was isolated from a woman aged 18 to 35 in good health and CMV-seropositive. Material: PBMCs. At the DNA level, the sequence is TGTGCCAGCAGCTTGGCCCCGGGACTAGCGGGGACCAATGAGCAGTTCTTC. Protein translation: CASSLAPGLAGTNEQFF. Beyond the CDR3, the reference TRBV5-6 and TRBJ2-1 genes provide the residues; the full variable domain reads: DAGVTQSPTHLIKTRGQQVTLRCSPKSGHDTVSWYQQALGQGPQFIFQYYEEEERQRGNFPDRFSGHQFPNYSSELNVNALLLGDSALYLCASSLAPGLAGTNEQFFGPGTRLTVL.